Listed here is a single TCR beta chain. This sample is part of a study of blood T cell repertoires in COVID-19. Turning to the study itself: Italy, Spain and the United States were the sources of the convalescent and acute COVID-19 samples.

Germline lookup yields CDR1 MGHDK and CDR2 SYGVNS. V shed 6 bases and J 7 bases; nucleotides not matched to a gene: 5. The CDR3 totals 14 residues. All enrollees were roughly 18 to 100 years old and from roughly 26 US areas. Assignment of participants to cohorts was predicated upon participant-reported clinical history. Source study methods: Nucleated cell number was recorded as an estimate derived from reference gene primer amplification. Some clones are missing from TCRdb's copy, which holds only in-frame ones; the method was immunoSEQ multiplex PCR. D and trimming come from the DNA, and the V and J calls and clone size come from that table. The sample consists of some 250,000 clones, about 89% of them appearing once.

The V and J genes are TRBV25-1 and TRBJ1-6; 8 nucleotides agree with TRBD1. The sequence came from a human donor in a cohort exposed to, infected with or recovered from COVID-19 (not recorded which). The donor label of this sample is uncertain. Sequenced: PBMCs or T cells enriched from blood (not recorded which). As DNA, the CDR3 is TGTGCCAGCAGGTTTGGACAGGGAAATTCACCCCTCCACTTT. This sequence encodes CASRFGQGNSPLHF.